This T cell receptor (beta chain) was captured by sequencing in a study of radiotherapy plus CTLA-4 blockade in lung cancer. Looking at the study overall: Among enrolled patients, roughly 17% responded and roughly 30% achieved disease control. General study results and limits: Response, reportedly, was best predicted by interferon-beta along with early blood T cell clone dynamics. Some TCR clones had been derived from tumors. These clones expanded in peripheral blood after radiotherapy plus ipilimumab.

This clone showed up just a few times. What it binds is not known. Patients had chemo-refractory metastatic non-small-cell lung cancer and received focal radiation plus CTLA-4 blockade that used ipilimumab. Produced via immunoSEQ multiplex PCR; TCRdb's table is partial and in-frame only. The table includes tens of thousands of clones, more than 70% detected once. The CDR3 has 14 amino acids. V lost 5 bases, J lost 7 bases, and 6 bases stayed unmatched. Germline-derived CDR1 and CDR2 are MNHEY and SVGAGI. V and J are TRBV6-5 and TRBJ1-2, with 11 bases that match TRBD1. This TCR came from a human donor with non-small cell lung cancer who had a complete response to radiotherapy plus ipilimumab. The material sequenced was peripheral blood, taken from a patient treated with radiotherapy plus ipilimumab. CDR3 sequence: CASSLGQGAGGYTF. In DNA, the CDR3 is TGTGCCAGCAGTCTCGGACAGGGGGCTGGTGGCTACACCTTC.